Sequencing of this T cell receptor (beta chain) was carried out in a study of blood T cell repertoires in COVID-19. At the level of the study: Samples representing acute and convalescent COVID-19 were sourced from the United States, Italy and Spain. T cells, B-cell-depleted T cells, or PBMCs provided the cDNA or gDNA that served as material.

Germline lookup yields CDR1 MDHEN and CDR2 SYDVKM. The CDR3 is 14 residues long. The junction had 7 bases not matched to a gene; V was cut back by 8 bases and J by 4 bases. Authors' data handling: Reference gene primer amplification yielded estimated nucleated cell counts. Method: immunoSEQ multiplex PCR; TCRdb's copy keeps in-frame clones and lacks some. That table is the source of V, J and clone size, and D and trimming were worked out from the DNA. The sample contains 180,000 or so clones, around 91% of which appear only once. Sequenced sample: peripheral blood. The clonotype comes from a man aged 45 to 65 with acute or convalescent COVID-19. The rearrangement joins TRBV28 to TRBJ2-2; 7 nucleotides match TRBD2. CDR3 in DNA: TGTGCCAGCGGGGGGGGTTCCCTCACCGGGGAGCTGTTTTTT. Residues: CASGGGSLTGELFF.